These T cell receptor beta chains were read from a single sample in a study of neurological immune-mediated disorders. MiXCR was run by TCRdb on the 5' RACE reads, yielding one entry per CDR3 protein. The table has roughly 59,000 distinct CDR3 sequences, approximately 5.3% seen once. Sequencing was done on a sample of PBMCs. These receptor sequences come from a human donor with multiple sclerosis. The donor label of this sample is uncertain. CDR3s include the opening cysteine and the closing phenylalanine or tryptophan. The D gene is left open where the match is weak. Clone size is given for some rows only: seen once, a few or many times, or a class if the clone is expanded.

many	TRBV20-1	TRBJ1-6	TRBD1	TGCAGTGCTAGTACAGGGGGCAATTCACCCCTCCACTTT	CSASTGGNSPLHF
many	TRBV7-8	TRBJ2-1	TRBD2	TGTGCCAGCGGCTCCCTAGCGGCCTCCTACAATGAGCAGTTCTTC	CASGSLAASYNEQFF
NA	TRBV6-2/TRBV6-3	TRBJ1-1	TRBD1	TGTGCCAGCAGTAGGGACAGGGGGCGTCTAGCTTTCTTT	CASSRDRGRLAFF
many	TRBV5-1	TRBJ1-1	NA	TGCGCCAGCAGCCCCGACTCAGGCCTTGAAGCTTTCTTT	CASSPDSGLEAFF
few	TRBV6-5	TRBJ2-7	NA	TGTGCCAGCAGCCTTTCCGTTTCCTACGAGCAGTACTTC	CASSLSVSYEQYF
many	TRBV4-1	TRBJ2-1	TRBD2	TGCGCCAGCAGCCAAGACGGGTGGATAGCGGGGTGGAATGAGCAGTTCTTC	CASSQDGWIAGWNEQFF
many	TRBV12-3/TRBV12-4	TRBJ2-3	NA	TGTGCCAGCAGTTCTAGACAGTTAGCGCGCGGCACAGATACGCAGTATTTT	CASSSRQLARGTDTQYF
once	TRBV24-1	TRBJ2-1	NA	TGTGCCACCAGTGATCTGGTTAGTAATGAGCAGTTCTTC	CATSDLVSNEQFF
many	TRBV24-1	TRBJ2-3	NA	TGTGCCACCAGCACCCCCGGGACTGAGAAAGATACGCAGTATTTT	CATSTPGTEKDTQYF
many	TRBV27	TRBJ1-3	NA	TGTGCCAGCAGACGACAGCACTCTGGAAACACCATATATTTT	CASRRQHSGNTIYF
NA	TRBV20-1	TRBJ2-7	NA	TGCAGTGCACCGGGTGGGGGACCTTCCTACGAGCAGTACTTC	CSAPGGGPSYEQYF
many	TRBV6-5	TRBJ1-5	TRBD1	TGTGCCAGCAGTTACCCTCGCGGGGGACAGGGAGCAATTGGCAATCAGCCCCAGCATTTT	CASSYPRGGQGAIGNQPQHF
many	TRBV10-3	TRBJ2-7	TRBD2	TGTGCCATCAGCCCCGGGACTAGCGGGGGGAACTACGAGCAGTACTTC	CAISPGTSGGNYEQYF
many	TRBV5-1	TRBJ2-2	TRBD1	TGCGCCAGCGGCCCAGCCCGTTCGGACAGGGCTTTTACCGGGGAGCTGTTTTTT	CASGPARSDRAFTGELFF
many	TRBV5-1	TRBJ1-6	TRBD1	TGCGCCAGCAGCGGGAGGACAGGAAATTCACCCCTCCACTTT	CASSGRTGNSPLHF
many	TRBV15	TRBJ1-1	NA	TGTGCCACCAGCGGGGTGTGGACTGAAGCTTTCTTT	CATSGVWTEAFF